These 22 T cell receptor beta chains were all obtained from the same sample, sequenced in a study of blood T cell repertoires in COVID-19. Profiled with immunoSEQ multiplex PCR; TCRdb holds only in-frame clones, not every one. The repertoire holds around 100,000 clones, with more than 65% as singletons. The specimen sequenced was peripheral blood. The receptor source for this set is a man between 65 and 80 years old with active or convalescent COVID-19.

The rearrangement uses TRBV6-6 and TRBJ1-1, with 7 nucleotides matching TRBD1. CDR1 is MNHNY and CDR2 is SVGAGI in the germline V gene (reference sequence). The CDR3 covers 14 residues. J was trimmed by 1 base and V by 8 bases; bases with no gene match: 7. CDR3 region: CASDLTGRNTEAFF. CDR3 bases: TGTGCCAGCGACCTGACAGGGCGGAACACTGAAGCTTTCTTT.

The chain joins TRBV2 to TRBJ1-3, with unresolved D. The CDR3 totals 14 residues. The ends were cut back, 8 bases at V and 0 bases at J, with 11 bases in the middle. Looked up from germline, CDR1 is SNHLY and CDR2 is FYNNEI. The CDR3 DNA sequence: TGTGCCAGCGAAAGGGAGGCCTCTGGAAACACCATATATTTT. This translates into CASEREASGNTIYF.

The chain joins TRBV28 to TRBJ2-1, with 7 bases lining up with TRBD1. Germline V CDR1 and CDR2: MDHEN, SYDVKM. Trimming cost V 7 bases and J 2 bases; bases outside gene matches: 5. The CDR3 spans 14 residues. CDR3 sequence reads: CASIPGGAYNEQFF. CDR3 sequence (DNA): TGTGCCAGCATCCCAGGGGGAGCCTACAATGAGCAGTTCTTC. The variable domain in full, completed from reference TRBV28 and TRBJ2-1, reads DVKVTQSSRYLVKRTGEKVFLECVQDMDHENMFWYRQDPGLGLRLIYFSYDVKMKEKGDIPEGYSVSREKKERFSLILESASTNQTSMYLCASIPGGAYNEQFFGPGTRLTVL.

The rearrangement links TRBV6-5 to TRBJ2-7; 8 bases are shared with TRBD2. With V trimmed by 6 bases and J by 2 bases, 6 bases remained unmatched. The germline gives CDR1 MNHEY, CDR2 SVGAGI. The CDR3 has 14 residues. CDR3 DNA sequence: TGTGCCAGCAGACTAAGCGGGAGCGCCTACGAGCAGTACTTC. Protein sequence: CASRLSGSAYEQYF.

This clone was observed at least ten times. The CDR3 sequence: CASRKGEGGYTEAFF. DNA of the CDR3: TGTGCCAGCAGAAAGGGGGAAGGGGGTTACACTGAAGCTTTCTTT. This rearrangement joins TRBV21-1 to TRBJ1-1; the table's D call, TRBD1, was not checked against the DNA. TRBV21-1 is described as a pseudogene. This CDR3 comprises 15 residues.

J is TRBJ2-3 and V is TRBV9, with D unclear. The CDR3 totals 14 residues. Germline V gene lookup returns CDR1 SGDLS and CDR2 YYNGEE. The V end lost 3 bases, the J end lost 0 bases, and 8 bases lay between the germline ends. The DNA of the CDR3 is TGTGCCAGCAGCGCGGGTCCAAGCACAGATACGCAGTATTTT. Its protein product is CASSAGPSTDTQYF.

This CDR3 reads CASSFGLAGPYEQYF. The CDR3 bases are TGTGCCAGCAGCTTCGGACTAGCGGGGCCCTACGAGCAGTACTTC. The V call is TRBV11-2, the J call TRBJ2-7, with 12 bases aligning to TRBD2. The length of the CDR3 is 15 residues. V shed 3 bases, J shed 2 bases, and the junction held 2 bases outside the gene matches. From germline, CDR1 is SGHAT and CDR2 FQNNGV.

The chain combines TRBV4-1 with TRBJ2-7; 15 nucleotides agree with TRBD2. CDR1 and CDR2 (germline): MGHRA, YSYEKL. The CDR3 spans 18 residues. Trimming cost V 3 bases and J 2 bases; bases outside gene matches: 8. The CDR3 DNA is TGCGCCAGCAGCCAGGTCCCGGGACTAGCGGGGGGAACCTACGAGCAGTACTTC. Its protein is CASSQVPGLAGGTYEQYF.

This clone was counted once. V and J are TRBV7-2 and TRBJ2-1, with 8 bases identical to TRBD1. V lost 5 bases and J lost 5; bases outside the gene matches: 8. The germline CDR1 and CDR2 sequences are SGHTA and FQGNSA. The CDR3 loop spans 15 amino acids. The CDR3 DNA reads TGTGCCAGCAGCCCCGACAGGGGCAGGAACAATGAGCAGTTCTTC. Amino acids: CASSPDRGRNNEQFF. Filled out from reference TRBV7-2 and TRBJ2-1, the complete variable domain reads GAGVSQSPSNKVTEKGKDVELRCDPISGHTALYWYRQSLGQGLEFLIYFQGNSAPDKSGLPSDRFSAERTGGSVSTLTIQRTQQEDSAVYLCASSPDRGRNNEQFFGPGTRLTVL.

The chain has TRBV7-2 and TRBJ1-1, with no clear D. The CDR3 covers 15 residues. Looked up from germline, CDR1 is SGHTA and CDR2 is FQGNSA. Trimming took off 1 base at V and 0 bases at J, with 9 bases between the two ends. CDR3: CASSLVTGMNTEAFF. The CDR3 bases are TGTGCCAGCAGCTTAGTTACGGGGATGAACACTGAAGCTTTCTTT. The full variable domain, with the rest looked up from reference TRBV7-2 and TRBJ1-1, is GAGVSQSPSNKVTEKGKDVELRCDPISGHTALYWYRQSLGQGLEFLIYFQGNSAPDKSGLPSDRFSAERTGGSVSTLTIQRTQQEDSAVYLCASSLVTGMNTEAFFGQGTRLTVV.

The J gene is TRBJ2-1, the V gene TRBV5-1, with TRBD1 identical over 10 bases. V shed 5 bases and J 4 bases; nucleotides not matched to a gene: 6. The CDR3 extends over 15 amino acids. In germline, CDR1 is SGHRS, CDR2 YFSETQ. CDR3 DNA: TGCGCCAGCAGAGCCGGGACAGGGGTATACAATGAGCAGTTCTTC. It translates to CASRAGTGVYNEQFF.

This chain joins TRBV11-2 and TRBJ2-7; 9 bases agree with TRBD2. J gave up 3 bases and V 3 bases, and 12 bases lay outside the gene matches. The CDR3 loop spans 17 amino acids. Germline V gene sequence: CDR1 SGHAT, CDR2 FQNNGV. This chain's CDR3 is CASSFRLAGGRVYEQYF. CDR3 nucleotide sequence: TGTGCCAGCAGCTTCCGACTTGCGGGAGGGAGGGTCTACGAGCAGTACTTC.

The gene calls are TRBV15 and TRBJ1-2; 10 bases agree with TRBD1. CDR1 and CDR2 from the germline V gene are LNHNV and YYDKDF (reference sequence). This CDR3 has 15 amino acids. The V and J ends lost 0 bases and 8 bases, in that order; junction bases with no gene match: 6. CDR3 coding DNA: TGTGCCACCAGCAGAGATAGGGACAGGGGATGGGGCTACACCTTC. Translated: CATSRDRDRGWGYTF.

This clone has only one observation. The chain employs TRBV4-1 and TRBJ1-5, with D unresolved. The germline V and J ends were trimmed by 1 base and 7 bases, with 8 bases remaining between them. CDR3 length: 13 amino acids. Germline assignment: CDR1 MGHRA and CDR2 YSYEKL. In DNA form, the CDR3 reads TGCGCCAGCAGCCAAGTGGGAGGGCAGCCCCAGCATTTT. This translates into CASSQVGGQPQHF.

The chain joins TRBV5-1 to TRBJ2-5, with a possible D match to TRBD2 (5 bases). V dropped 4 bases and J dropped 4 bases, with 11 bases sitting between them. CDR1 and CDR2 from the germline V gene are SGHRS and YFSETQ. This CDR3 has 13 residues. The CDR3 reads CASSPEELETQYF. CDR3 bases: TGCGCCAGCAGCCCGGAGGAGTTAGAGACCCAGTACTTC.

The genes are TRBV2 and TRBJ2-1, with 8 bases matching TRBD2. J was trimmed by 10 bases and V by 6 bases; bases with no gene match: 14. CDR1 SNHLY and CDR2 FYNNEI come from the germline V gene. The CDR3 runs to 15 residues. CDR3 sequence: CASSDGGAVGREQFF. DNA of the CDR3: TGTGCCAGCAGCGACGGGGGGGCCGTAGGAAGGGAGCAGTTCTTC.

The chain recombines TRBV4-3 with TRBJ2-1; D unresolved. The V gene lost 1 base and the J gene lost 1 base, with 11 bases spanning the gap. The length of the CDR3 is 16 residues. The germline V gene has CDR1 LGHNA and CDR2 YSLEER. The CDR3: CASSQALTGSYNEQFF. CDR3 bases: TGCGCCAGCAGCCAAGCTCTTACCGGGTCCTACAATGAGCAGTTCTTC.

This chain connects TRBV6-6 to TRBJ2-3, with 9 positions matching TRBD1. Germline CDR1 MNHNY, CDR2 SVGAGI (reference sequence). The V and J ends lost 2 bases and 1 base, in that order; junction bases with no gene match: 1. This CDR3 is built from 15 residues. CDR3: CASSYRDRGTDTQYF. DNA for the CDR3: TGTGCCAGCAGTTACCGGGACAGGGGCACAGATACGCAGTATTTT.

The chain joins TRBV20-1 to TRBJ2-1; no firm D call. Trimming took 3 bases from V and 8 from J, leaving 8 bases between them. CDR3 length equals 11 residues. Germline lookup yields CDR1 DFQATT and CDR2 SNEGSKA (reference sequence). The CDR3 region is CSASSGHEQFF. Written as DNA, the CDR3 is TGCAGTGCTAGCTCTGGCCATGAGCAGTTCTTC.

The chain employs TRBV6-1 and TRBJ1-5, with TRBD1 matching over 7 bases. The CDR3 is 15 amino acids. After removal of 2 bases from V and 4 bases from J, the junction contained 5 bases not matched to a gene. CDR1 MNHNS and CDR2 SASEGT come from the germline V gene. CDR3 protein: CASSEWAGGNQPQHF. The CDR3 bases are TGTGCCAGCAGTGAATGGGCAGGGGGAAATCAGCCCCAGCATTTT.

The chain joins TRBV5-8 to TRBJ2-3; the match to TRBD2 covers 8 bases. The ends lost 4 bases at V and 0 bases at J; junction bases unmatched: 4. The CDR3 extends over 15 amino acids. Germline CDR1 reads SGHTS; CDR2 reads YDEGEE. CDR3 sequence (DNA): TGTGCCAGCAGCGCGGGAGGTGTTAGCACAGATACGCAGTATTTT. It encodes CASSAGGVSTDTQYF.

The chain uses TRBV19 and TRBJ2-2; TRBD2 aligns across 8 bases. The CDR3 runs to 14 residues. The junction had 5 bases not matched to a gene; V was cut back by 10 bases and J by 1 base. Germline V gene sequence: CDR1 LNHDA, CDR2 SQIVND (reference sequence). Written as DNA, the CDR3 is TGTGCCACGACCGGGGGGGAGAACACCGGGGAGCTGTTTTTT. As protein: CATTGGENTGELFF. The full variable domain, completed using reference TRBV19 and TRBJ2-2, is DGGITQSPKYLFRKEGQNVTLSCEQNLNHDAMYWYRQDPGQGLRLIYYSQIVNDFQKGDIAEGYSVSREKKESFPLTVTSAQKNPTAFYLCATTGGENTGELFFGEGSRLTVL.